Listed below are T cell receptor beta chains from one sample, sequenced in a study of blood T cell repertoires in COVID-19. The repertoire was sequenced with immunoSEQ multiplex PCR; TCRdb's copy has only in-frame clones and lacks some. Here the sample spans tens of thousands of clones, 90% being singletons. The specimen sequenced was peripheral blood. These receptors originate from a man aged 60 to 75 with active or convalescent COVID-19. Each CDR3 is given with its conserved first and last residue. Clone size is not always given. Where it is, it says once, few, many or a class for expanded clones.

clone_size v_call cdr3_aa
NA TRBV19 CASSITGGLTNTGELFF
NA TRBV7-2 CASSVSGTSGPDTQYF
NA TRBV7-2 CASSWTAGSNQPQHF
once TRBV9 CASSVAGGGNTIYF
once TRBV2 CASKKVQGTYEQYF
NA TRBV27 CASSLSGPYGYTF
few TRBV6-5 CASSSRARNQPQHF
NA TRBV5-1 CASSLDRDGNSPLHF
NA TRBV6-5 CASSYRQNEKLFF
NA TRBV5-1 CASSLDTGTSNSPLHF
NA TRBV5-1 CASSLSLGDNEQFF
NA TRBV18 CASSLPPGRGSPLHF
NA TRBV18 CASSQGVGNYEQYF
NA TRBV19 CASSRTSISYEQYF
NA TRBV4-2 CASSQPDLVDYGYTF
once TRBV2 CASRGSGTGDGYTF
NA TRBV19 CASSPERGSNEQFF
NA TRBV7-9 CASAMTRGKETQYF
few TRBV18 CASSPSGGGADTQYF
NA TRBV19 CASSGSGAGTEAFF
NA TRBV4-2 CASSPRVGGDTGELFF
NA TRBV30 CAWSPSGQGANKAFF
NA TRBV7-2 CASSWGQGNSPLHF
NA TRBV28 CASSRPGTGLSEQYF
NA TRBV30 CAWKEGTGDHEQYF
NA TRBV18 CASLRKPGQGTSNYGYTF
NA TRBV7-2 CASSPGGVETQYF
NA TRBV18 CASSRDTNSPLHF
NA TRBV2 CASLRGVAFGEQFF
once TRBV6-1 CASSDLFGGRGPEAFF
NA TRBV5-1 CASAKGELSYEQYF
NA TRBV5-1 CASSLVLAGGEQFF
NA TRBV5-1 CASSSLMTREAFF
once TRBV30 CAWSAAWTSGRETDTQYF
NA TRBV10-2 CASSESDSPLGPQHF
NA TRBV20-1 CSASLQGGYEQYF
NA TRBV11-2 CASSLAAGGAYEQYF
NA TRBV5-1 CASSLGANTDTQYF